This T cell receptor beta chain was found in a study of T cell clonality in common variable immunodeficiency. Study findings and constraints: Common variable immunodeficiency TCR beta sequences reportedly had fewer deletions and N-nucleotide insertions. CVID subjects shared fewer TCRbeta clones than healthy controls did.

CDR1 is KGHSH and CDR2 is LQKENI in the germline V gene. V lost 3 bases and J 0 bases, leaving 9 bases between the germline ends. The CDR3 is 15 amino acids. Using immunoSEQ multiplex PCR, the repertoire was profiled, and TCRdb retains in-frame clones only, with some absent. The sample has 30,000 or so clones, none seen only once. In this sample, this clone turned up many times. The antigen is unknown. The read ends 3 residues early relative to the CDR3; the germline J gene fills the gap. Each donor provided about 5 to 9 ml of heparinized whole blood. This chain joins TRBV18 and TRBJ1-3; D is uncertain. This clonotype was sampled from a person aged 18-70 years in good health. Sample: peripheral blood mononuclear cells. The covered CDR3 bases are TGTGCCAGCTCACCTCAGGTGAACTCTGGAAACACC. Translated: CASSPQVNSGNT. The entire CDR3 reads CASSPQVNSGNTIYF. Full variable domain (outside the CDR3, taken from reference TRBV18 and TRBJ1-3): NAGVMQNPRHLVRRRGQEARLRCSPMKGHSHVYWYRQLPEEGLKFMVYLQKENIIDESGMPKERFSAEFPKEGPSILRIQQVVRGDSAAYFCASSPQVNSGNTIYFGEGSWLTVV.